This TCR beta chain was retrieved from a study of beta chain features in type 1 diabetes. Study as a whole: There was similarity between patients and healthy donors in age, gender and cell yields. Notes on the study in general: Type 1 diabetes patients had moderately but significantly shorter TCRB CDR3s in all four CD4+ subsets.

The CDR3 is made up of 15 amino acids. Germline V gene data show CDR1 as SGHRS and CDR2 as YFSETQ. The trim removed 4 bases at V and 9 bases at J, leaving 11 bases unmatched. The whole isolated RNA underwent reverse transcription, so sequencing captured expressed TCRB transcripts. Only in-frame clones appear in the TCRdb table, and some are missing; sequencing was by immunoSEQ multiplex PCR. The sample lists some 150,000 clones, 6.9% seen once, with around 1.5% in the top ten. A sort by CD45RO/CCR7/CD25/CD127/CD95/CD27 yielded CD4+ naive, central memory, regulatory and stem cell-like memory cells. As to this clone: Its antigen is still unknown.

The sequenced material came from central memory CD4+ T cells from blood. This chain links TRBV5-1 with TRBJ2-1, with 9 bases that match TRBD2. This sequence was found in a woman aged 30 to 39 in good health. CDR3 protein: CASSQTGLAVGEQFF. The DNA for the CDR3 is TGCGCCAGCAGCCAGACGGGACTAGCTGTCGGTGAGCAGTTCTTC. Looking up the rest from reference TRBV5-1 and TRBJ2-1 gives the full variable domain: KAGVTQTPRYLIKTRGQQVTLSCSPISGHRSVSWYQQTPGQGLQFLFEYFSETQRNKGNFPGRFSGRQFSNSRSEMNVSTLELGDSALYLCASSQTGLAVGEQFFGPGTRLTVL.